This TCR beta chain was sequenced during a study of shared clonotypes between healthy human individuals. Study-level background: For every donor, three CD4 naive, three CD4 memory, two CD8 naive and one CD8 memory plates were used.

Sorted-subset replicate PCRs used 150 to 200 ng DNA, tens of thousands of T cell genomes. Repertoires were generated with immunoSEQ multiplex PCR, while TCRdb's copy carries only in-frame clones and drops some. The data hold 2 million to 2.5 million clones, with 95% observed a single time. The CDR3 spans 16 residues. The V segment lost 5 bases and the J segment 8 bases; nucleotides outside the gene matches: 15. Germline values: CDR1 SGHAT, CDR2 FQDESV (reference sequence). The donors, healthy adults who were HIV-negative, had experienced no recent acute infections or vaccinations. The rearrangement links TRBV11-1 to TRBJ2-1; TRBD1 matches 7 bases. The receptor was isolated from a man younger than 30 in good health. Sequencing used naive CD4+ T cells sorted from blood. Subset defined: CD45RA+ positively selected. The CDR3 sequence is CASSLNRGPHNHEQFF. The CDR3 DNA follows: TGTGCCAGCAGCCTAAACAGGGGACCCCACAATCATGAGCAGTTCTTC.